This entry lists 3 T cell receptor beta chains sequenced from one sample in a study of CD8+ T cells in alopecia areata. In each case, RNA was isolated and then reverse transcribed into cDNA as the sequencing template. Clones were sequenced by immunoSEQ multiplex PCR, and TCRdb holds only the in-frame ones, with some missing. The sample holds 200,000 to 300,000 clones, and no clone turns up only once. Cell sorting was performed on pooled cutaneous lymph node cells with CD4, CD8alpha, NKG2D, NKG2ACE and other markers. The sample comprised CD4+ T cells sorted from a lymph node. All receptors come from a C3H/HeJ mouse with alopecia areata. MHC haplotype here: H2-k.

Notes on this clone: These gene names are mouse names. The chain's CDR3 is CASSPRDWGGYAEQFF. Incomplete CDR3 DNA: TGTGCCAGCAGTCCCCGGGACTGGGGGGGCTATGCT. The genes are TRBV13-1 and TRBJ2-1; 13 bases line up with TRBD2. Read sequence stops 4 residues before the CDR3 end, and the germline J gene provides the missing end. With 4 bases clipped from V and 3 bases from J, the junction kept 4 bases outside the gene matches. Per germline, CDR1 NSHNY and CDR2 SYGAGN. The CDR3 sequence is 16 residues long.

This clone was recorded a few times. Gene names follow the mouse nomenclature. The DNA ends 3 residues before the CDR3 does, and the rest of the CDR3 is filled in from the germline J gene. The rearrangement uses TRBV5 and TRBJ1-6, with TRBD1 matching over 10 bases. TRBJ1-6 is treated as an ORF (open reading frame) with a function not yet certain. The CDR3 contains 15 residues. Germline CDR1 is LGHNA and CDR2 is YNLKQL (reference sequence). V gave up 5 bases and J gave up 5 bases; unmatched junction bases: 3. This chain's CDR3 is CASSSGQGHNSPLYF. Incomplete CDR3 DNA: TGTGCCAGCAGCTCGGGACAGGGGCATAATTCGCCC.

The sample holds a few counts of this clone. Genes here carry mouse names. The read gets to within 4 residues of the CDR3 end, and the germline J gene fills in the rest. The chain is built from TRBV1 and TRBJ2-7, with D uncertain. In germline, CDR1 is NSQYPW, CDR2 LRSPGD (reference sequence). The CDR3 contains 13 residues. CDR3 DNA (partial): TGCACCTGCAGTGCAGATGACTTATAT. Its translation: CTCSADDLY. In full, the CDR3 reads CTCSADDLYEQYF.